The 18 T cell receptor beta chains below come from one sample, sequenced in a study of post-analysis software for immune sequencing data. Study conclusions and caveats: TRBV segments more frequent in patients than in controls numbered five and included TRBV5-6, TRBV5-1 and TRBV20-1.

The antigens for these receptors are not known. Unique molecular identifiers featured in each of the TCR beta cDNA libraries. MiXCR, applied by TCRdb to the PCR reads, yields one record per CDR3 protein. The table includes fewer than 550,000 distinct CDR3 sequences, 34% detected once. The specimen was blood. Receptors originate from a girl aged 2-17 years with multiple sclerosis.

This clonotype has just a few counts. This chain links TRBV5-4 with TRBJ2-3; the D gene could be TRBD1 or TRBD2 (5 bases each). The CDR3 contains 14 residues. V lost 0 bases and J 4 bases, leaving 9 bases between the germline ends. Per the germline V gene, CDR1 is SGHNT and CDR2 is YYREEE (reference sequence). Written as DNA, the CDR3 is TGTGCCAGCAGCTTGGTTGGGGACCCAGATACGCAGTATTTT. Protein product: CASSLVGDPDTQYF. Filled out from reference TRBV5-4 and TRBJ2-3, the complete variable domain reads ETGVTQSPTHLIKTRGQQVTLRCSSQSGHNTVSWYQQALGQGPQFIFQYYREEENGRGNFPPRFSGLQFPNYSSELNVNALELDDSALYLCASSLVGDPDTQYFGPGTRLTVL.

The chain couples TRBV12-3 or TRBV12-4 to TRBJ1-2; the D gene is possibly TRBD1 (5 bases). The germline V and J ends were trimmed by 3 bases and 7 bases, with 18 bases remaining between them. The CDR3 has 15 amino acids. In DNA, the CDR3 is TGTGCCAGCAGTTTCGGTCCGGGGGGAGGAAGTGGCTACACCTTC. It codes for CASSFGPGGGSGYTF.

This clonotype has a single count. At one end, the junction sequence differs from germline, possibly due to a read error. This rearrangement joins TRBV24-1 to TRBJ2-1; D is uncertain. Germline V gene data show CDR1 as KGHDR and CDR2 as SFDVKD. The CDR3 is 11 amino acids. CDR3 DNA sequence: TGTGCCACCAATGATCGCGGTGAGCAGTTCTTC. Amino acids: CATNDRGEQFF.

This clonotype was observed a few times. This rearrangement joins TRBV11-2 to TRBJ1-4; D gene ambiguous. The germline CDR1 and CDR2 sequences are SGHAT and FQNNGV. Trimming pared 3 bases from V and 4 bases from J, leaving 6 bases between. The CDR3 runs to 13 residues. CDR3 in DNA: TGTGCCAGCAGCTTCCGGCTTAATGAAAAACTGTTTTTT. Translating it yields CASSFRLNEKLFF. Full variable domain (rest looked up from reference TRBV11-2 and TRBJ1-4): EAGVAQSPRYKIIEKRQSVAFWCNPISGHATLYWYQQILGQGPKLLIQFQNNGVVDDSQLPKDRFSAERLKGVDSTLKIQPAKLEDSAVYLCASSFRLNEKLFFGSGTQLSVL.

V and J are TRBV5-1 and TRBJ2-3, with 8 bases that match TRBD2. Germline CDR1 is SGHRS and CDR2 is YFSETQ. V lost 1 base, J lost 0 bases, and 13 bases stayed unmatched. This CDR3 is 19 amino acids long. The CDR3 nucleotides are TGCGCCAGCAGCTTGTTGTCACAGCGGGGGCTTTCTAGCACAGATACGCAGTATTTT. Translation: CASSLLSQRGLSSTDTQYF.

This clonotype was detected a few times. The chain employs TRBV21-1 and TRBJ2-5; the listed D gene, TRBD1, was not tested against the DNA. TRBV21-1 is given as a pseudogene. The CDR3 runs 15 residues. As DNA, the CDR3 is TGTGCCAGCAGCCCCGCGGACAGGGTCCAAGAGACCCAGTACTTC. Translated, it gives CASSPADRVQETQYF.

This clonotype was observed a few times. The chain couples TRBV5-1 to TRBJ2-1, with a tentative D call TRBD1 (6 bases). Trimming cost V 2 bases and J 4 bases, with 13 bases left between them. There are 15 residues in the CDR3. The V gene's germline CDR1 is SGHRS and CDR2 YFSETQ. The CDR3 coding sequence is TGCGCCAGCAGCTTACGTAGGACAGAATACAATGAGCAGTTCTTC. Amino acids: CASSLRRTEYNEQFF. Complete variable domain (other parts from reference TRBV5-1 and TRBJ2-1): KAGVTQTPRYLIKTRGQQVTLSCSPISGHRSVSWYQQTPGQGLQFLFEYFSETQRNKGNFPGRFSGRQFSNSRSEMNVSTLELGDSALYLCASSLRRTEYNEQFFGPGTRLTVL.

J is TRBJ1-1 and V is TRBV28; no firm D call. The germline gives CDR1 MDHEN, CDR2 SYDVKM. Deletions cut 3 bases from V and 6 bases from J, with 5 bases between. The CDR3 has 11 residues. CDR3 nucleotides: TGTGCCAGCAGTTTCCGGGCTGAAGCTTTCTTT. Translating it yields CASSFRAEAFF.

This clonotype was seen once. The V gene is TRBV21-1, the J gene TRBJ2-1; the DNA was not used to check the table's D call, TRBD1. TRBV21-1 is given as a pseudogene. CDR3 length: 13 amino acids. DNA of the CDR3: TGTGCCAGCAGCAAGTGGGGCCACAATGAGCAGTTCTTC. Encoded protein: CASSKWGHNEQFF.

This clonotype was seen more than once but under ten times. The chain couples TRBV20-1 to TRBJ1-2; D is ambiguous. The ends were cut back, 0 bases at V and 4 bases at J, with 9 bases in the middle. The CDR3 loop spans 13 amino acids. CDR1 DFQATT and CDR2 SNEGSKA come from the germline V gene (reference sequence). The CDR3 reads CSAREVGSYGYTF. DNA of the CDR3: TGCAGTGCTAGAGAGGTTGGTAGCTATGGCTACACCTTC.

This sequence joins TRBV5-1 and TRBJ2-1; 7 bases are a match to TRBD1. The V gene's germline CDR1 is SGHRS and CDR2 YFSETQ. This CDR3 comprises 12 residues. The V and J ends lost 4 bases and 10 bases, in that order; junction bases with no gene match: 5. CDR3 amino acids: CASSGQESEQFF. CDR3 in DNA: TGCGCCAGCAGCGGACAGGAGTCGGAGCAGTTCTTC.

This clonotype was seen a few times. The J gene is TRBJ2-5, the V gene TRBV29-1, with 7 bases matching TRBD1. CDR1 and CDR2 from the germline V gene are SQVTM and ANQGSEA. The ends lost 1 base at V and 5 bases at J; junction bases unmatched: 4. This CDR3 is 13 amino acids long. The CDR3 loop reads CSVEGDRQETQYF. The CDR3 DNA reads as TGCAGCGTTGAAGGGGACAGACAGGAGACCCAGTACTTC.

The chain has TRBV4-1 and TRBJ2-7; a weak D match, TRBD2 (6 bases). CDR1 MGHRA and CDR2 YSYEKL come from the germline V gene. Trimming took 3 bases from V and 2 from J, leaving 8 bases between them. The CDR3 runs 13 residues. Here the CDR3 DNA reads TGCGCCAGCAGCCAGCCGGGAGCCTACGAGCAGTACTTC. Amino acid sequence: CASSQPGAYEQYF.

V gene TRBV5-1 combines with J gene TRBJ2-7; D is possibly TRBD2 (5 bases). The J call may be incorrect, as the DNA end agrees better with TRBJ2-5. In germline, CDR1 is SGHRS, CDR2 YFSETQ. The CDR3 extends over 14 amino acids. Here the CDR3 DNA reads TGCGCCAGCAGCCCTACTAGTCTCAGTGAGACCCAGTACTTC. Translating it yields CASSPTSLSETQYF.

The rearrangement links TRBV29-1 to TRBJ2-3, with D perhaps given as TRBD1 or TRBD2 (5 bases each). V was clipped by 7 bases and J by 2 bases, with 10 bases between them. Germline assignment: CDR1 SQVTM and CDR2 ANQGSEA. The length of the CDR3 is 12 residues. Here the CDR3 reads CSASGATDTQYF. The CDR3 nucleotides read TGCAGCGCCTCCGGGGCCACAGATACGCAGTATTTT.

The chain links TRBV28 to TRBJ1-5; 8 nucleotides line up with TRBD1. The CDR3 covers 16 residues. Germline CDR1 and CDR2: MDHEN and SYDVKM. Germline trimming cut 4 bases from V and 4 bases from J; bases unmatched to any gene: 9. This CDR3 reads CASSSSDRVGNQPQHF. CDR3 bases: TGTGCCAGCAGTTCCTCGGACAGGGTCGGGAATCAGCCCCAGCATTTT.

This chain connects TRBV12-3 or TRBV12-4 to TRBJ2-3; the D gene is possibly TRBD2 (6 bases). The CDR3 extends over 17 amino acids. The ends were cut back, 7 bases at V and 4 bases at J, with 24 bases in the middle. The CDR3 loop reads CASTQGLGLASADTQYF. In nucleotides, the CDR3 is TGTGCCAGCACCCAGGGCTTGGGGCTGGCTAGCGCAGATACGCAGTATTTT.

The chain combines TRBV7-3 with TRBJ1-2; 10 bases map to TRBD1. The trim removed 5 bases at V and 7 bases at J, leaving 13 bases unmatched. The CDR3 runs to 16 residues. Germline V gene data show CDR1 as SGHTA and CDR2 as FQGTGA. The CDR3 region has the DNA TGTGCCAGCAGCCTAGGAGGGACAGGGGCCCTCAGTGGCTACACCTTC. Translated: CASSLGGTGALSGYTF.